One and the same sample provided the 18 T cell receptor beta chains below, sequenced in a study of blood T cells in healthy people across ages (dated by TCRdb to between 2015 and 2016). Libraries were built with 5' RACE. A second roughly 6 to 12 cycle PCR used a sample-barcoded 5' primer and a J-beta primer mix. The public reads were run again by TCRdb, first through fastp at Q25 and then through MiXCR, and only productive beta chains were kept. All rows with the same CDR3 protein become a single entry with the most common DNA and genes. The sample records 1,800,000 or so distinct CDR3 sequences, 39% of which are singletons. Roughly 23% of the sample rests with the top ten. What was sequenced was blood. These receptors came from a human donor in good health.

This clonotype was observed once. The chain links TRBV2 to TRBJ2-4; D is ambiguous. V was shortened by 1 base and J by 0 bases, with 10 bases between the two germline ends. CDR3 length equals 16 residues. Germline assignment: CDR1 SNHLY and CDR2 FYNNEI. This CDR3 reads CASSEGASIAKNIQYF. In DNA form, the CDR3 reads TGTGCCAGCAGTGAAGGGGCGAGCATAGCCAAAAACATTCAGTACTTC.

This clonotype was detected only a few times. J is TRBJ2-3 and V is TRBV12-3 or TRBV12-4; D unclear. The CDR3 covers 16 residues. The V and J ends lost 5 bases and 6 bases respectively, with 21 bases between them. The CDR3 spells CASSDVRTWVGDTQYF. The CDR3 nucleotides read TGTGCCAGCAGTGACGTCAGGACCTGGGTGGGGGATACGCAGTATTTT.

This clonotype turned up a few times. The chain combines TRBV5-1 with TRBJ2-3, with 9 bases identical to TRBD2. V trimming: 2 bases; J trimming: 0 bases; junction bases outside the gene matches: 4. The CDR3 has 16 residues. Germline CDR1 and CDR2: SGHRS and YFSETQ. The CDR3 region is CASSLDLAGSTDTQYF. CDR3 DNA sequence: TGCGCCAGCAGCTTAGACCTAGCGGGGAGCACAGATACGCAGTATTTT.

CDR3 protein: CASSYSAPPYEQYF. The DNA for the CDR3 is TGTGCCAGCAGTTACTCTGCCCCGCCCTACGAGCAGTACTTC. The chain is built from TRBV6-6 and TRBJ2-5; D not resolved. The J call may be in error: the DNA end matches TRBJ2-7 better. The V gene's germline CDR1 is MNHNY and CDR2 SVGAGI (reference sequence). The CDR3 spans 14 residues.

This clonotype was recorded once. V usage is TRBV7-2 and J usage is TRBJ1-2; the D gene is possibly TRBD1 (5 bases). The CDR3 length is 13 residues. Germline V gives CDR1 SGHTA, CDR2 FQGNSA. V was shortened by 5 bases and J by 10 bases, with 17 bases between the two germline ends. The CDR3 loop reads CASSREAGPNYTF. The CDR3 coding sequence is TGTGCCAGCAGCCGGGAGGCGGGACCGAACTACACCTTC.

This clonotype was picked up a small number of times. This chain connects TRBV27 to TRBJ1-2; tentatively, D is TRBD1 (5 bases). V shed 3 bases and J shed 4 bases, with 12 bases lying between them. The length of the CDR3 is 14 residues. Germline V gives CDR1 MNHEY, CDR2 SMNVEV (reference sequence). CDR3 nucleotide sequence: TGTGCCAGCAGTTTCCACCCAGGGACCTATGGCTACACCTTC. Its protein product is CASSFHPGTYGYTF.

V gene TRBV5-6 combines with J gene TRBJ2-7; D possibly corresponds to TRBD1 (5 bases). In germline, CDR1 is SGHDT, CDR2 YYEEEE. Trimming removed 2 bases from V and 5 bases from J, with 14 bases in between. The CDR3 length is 14 residues. The CDR3 sequence: CASSLSRDSNEQYF. DNA for the CDR3: TGTGCCAGCAGCTTATCCAGGGATTCCAACGAGCAGTACTTC.

This clonotype came up a few times. The chain links TRBV3-1 to TRBJ2-4, with unresolved D. CDR3 length: 13 amino acids. Trimming took 1 base from V and 5 from J, leaving 6 bases between them. Looked up from germline, CDR1 is LGHDT and CDR2 is YNNKEL (reference sequence). The CDR3, as DNA: TGTGCCAGCAGCCAAGGACGGGAAAACATTCAGTACTTC. Amino acid sequence: CASSQGRENIQYF.

V gene TRBV29-1 combines with J gene TRBJ1-2; D uncertain. CDR3 length: 12 amino acids. CDR1 is SQVTM and CDR2 is ANQGSEA in the germline V gene. V gave up 5 bases and J gave up 2 bases, with 9 bases separating them. CDR3 in DNA: TGCAGCGTTCGTGAAGGGAACTATGGCTACACCTTC. It encodes CSVREGNYGYTF.

V and J are TRBV7-9 and TRBJ2-5, with TRBD2 identical over 7 bases. CDR1 and CDR2 (germline): SEHNR, FQNEAQ (reference sequence). The CDR3 totals 14 residues. Losses at the gene ends were 5 bases for V and 2 bases for J; bases not matched to a gene: 5. The CDR3 protein is CASSPWGGQETQYF. In DNA, the CDR3 is TGTGCCAGCAGCCCCTGGGGAGGGCAAGAGACCCAGTACTTC.

In this sample, this clonotype turned up a few times. This chain joins TRBV6-2 or TRBV6-3 and TRBJ2-6; D uncertain. The germline CDR1 and CDR2 sequences are MNHEY and SVGEGT. Trimming left V 7 bases short and J 1 base short, with 17 bases between. The CDR3 is 17 amino acids. CDR3 region: CASNPAPTRSGANVLTF. CDR3 nucleotide sequence: TGTGCCAGCAATCCCGCCCCCACACGGTCTGGGGCCAACGTCCTGACTTTC.

The V gene is TRBV18, the J gene TRBJ1-5; D is unresolved. The CDR3 consists of 13 residues. V gave up 3 bases and J gave up 5 bases, with 8 bases separating them. Per germline, CDR1 KGHSH and CDR2 LQKENI. This CDR3 reads CASSPTSDQPQHF. The CDR3 DNA reads TGTGCCAGCTCACCGACGAGTGATCAGCCCCAGCATTTT.

This clonotype was counted between two and nine times. The genes are TRBV6-5 and TRBJ1-4; D uncertain. Germline CDR1 and CDR2: MNHEY and SVGAGI. The CDR3 contains 16 residues. The V end lost 0 bases, the J end lost 3 bases, and 11 bases lay between the germline ends. CDR3 nucleotides: TGTGCCAGCAGTTACTCGAAGCCGCCGCCTAATGAAAAACTGTTTTTT. Translated: CASSYSKPPPNEKLFF.

This clonotype has more than one count but fewer than ten. V usage is TRBV12-3 or TRBV12-4 and J usage is TRBJ1-5; possible D gene TRBD1, 5 bases. V was pared by 6 bases and J by 6 bases, with 9 bases between. The CDR3 is 12 amino acids. The CDR3 region is CASREGVQPQHF. The CDR3 DNA reads TGTGCCAGCAGGGAAGGGGTTCAGCCCCAGCATTTT.

The chain recombines TRBV10-3 with TRBJ2-1; weak D call: TRBD2 (5 bases). Germline V gene sequence: CDR1 ENHRY, CDR2 SYGVKD. The V gene lost 11 bases and the J gene lost 13 bases, with 12 bases spanning the gap. This CDR3 spans 9 amino acids. CDR3 residues: CAVGSIQFF. In nucleotides, the CDR3 is TGTGCCGTAGGGAGTATTCAGTTCTTC.

This clonotype was seen only a few times. The chain uses TRBV6-5 and TRBJ2-1; D is tentatively TRBD1 or TRBD2 (6 bases each). Between the trimmed V and J ends, which lost 0 bases and 8 bases, there was a span of 17 bases. CDR3 length: 16 residues. The V gene's germline CDR1 is MNHEY and CDR2 SVGAGI. The CDR3 DNA is TGTGCCAGCAGTTACTCGTTAGGGGGGCTTAACGATGAGCAGTTCTTC. Its protein product is CASSYSLGGLNDEQFF.

Remarks on this clonotype: Compared with germline, one end of the junction differs, possibly owing to a read error. V gene TRBV5-1 combines with J gene TRBJ2-1; 7 bases match TRBD2. The CDR3 has 15 amino acids. The germline gives CDR1 SGHRS, CDR2 YFSETQ. Here the CDR3 DNA reads TGCGTCAGCAGCTCATCTGGGACGCGGGGGAGTGAGCAGTTCTTC. Protein: CVSSSSGTRGSEQFF.

The chain combines TRBV3-1 with TRBJ2-7; TRBD1 matches at 7 bases. V shed 0 bases and J 2 bases; nucleotides not matched to a gene: 7. Per the germline V gene, CDR1 is LGHDT and CDR2 is YNNKEL (reference sequence). The CDR3 has 16 residues. The CDR3 spells CASSQDQRTGTYEQYF. For the CDR3, the DNA is TGTGCCAGCAGCCAAGATCAAAGGACAGGAACCTACGAGCAGTACTTC.